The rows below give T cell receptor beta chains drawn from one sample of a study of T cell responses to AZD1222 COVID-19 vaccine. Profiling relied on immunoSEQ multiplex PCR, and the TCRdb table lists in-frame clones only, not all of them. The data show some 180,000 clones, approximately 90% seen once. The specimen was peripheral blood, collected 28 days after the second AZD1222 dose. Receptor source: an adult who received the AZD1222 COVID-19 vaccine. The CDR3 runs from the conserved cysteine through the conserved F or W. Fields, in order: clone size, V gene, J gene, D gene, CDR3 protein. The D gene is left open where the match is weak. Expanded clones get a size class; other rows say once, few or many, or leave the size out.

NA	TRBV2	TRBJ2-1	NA	CASTPGVQSYNEQFF
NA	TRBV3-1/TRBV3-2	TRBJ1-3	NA	CASSRGGNTIYF
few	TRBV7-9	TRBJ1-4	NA	CASSPTETNEKLFF
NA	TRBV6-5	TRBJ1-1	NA	CASGPEYSTEAFF
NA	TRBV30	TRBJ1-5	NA	CAWSQEYNQPQHF
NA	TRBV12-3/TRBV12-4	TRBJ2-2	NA	CASSLWSAGELFF
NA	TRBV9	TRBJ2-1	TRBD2	CASSPRTGGPYNEQFF
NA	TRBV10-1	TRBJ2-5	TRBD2	CASSAGLRRETQYF
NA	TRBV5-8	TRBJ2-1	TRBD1	CASRTGGIDNEQFF
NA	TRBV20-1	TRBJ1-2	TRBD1	CSASWGQGNGYTF
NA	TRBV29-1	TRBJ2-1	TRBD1	CSVGTDNEQFF
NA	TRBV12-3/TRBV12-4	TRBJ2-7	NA	CASSIVPYEQYF
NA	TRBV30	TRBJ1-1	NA	CAWIVVGAGAFF
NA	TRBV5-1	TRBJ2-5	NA	CASSLAGETQYF
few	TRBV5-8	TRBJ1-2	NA	CASSPGTYLGNYGYTF
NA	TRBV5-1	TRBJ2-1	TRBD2	CASSSGTSGVDEQFF
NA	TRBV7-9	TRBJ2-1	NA	CASQGTSLNEQFF
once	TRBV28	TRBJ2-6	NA	CASRSGANVLTF
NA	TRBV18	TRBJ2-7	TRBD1	CASTTDRGYEQYF
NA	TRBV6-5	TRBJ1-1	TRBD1	CASSYRGETEAFF
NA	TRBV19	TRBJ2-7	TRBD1	CASKPGTGVIYEQYF
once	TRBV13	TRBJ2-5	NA	CASSLSGQETQYF
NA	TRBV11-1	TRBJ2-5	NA	CASSHGWLQETQYF
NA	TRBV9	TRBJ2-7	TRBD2	CASSVGPGGGSYEQYF
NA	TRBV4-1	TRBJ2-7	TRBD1	CASSQTGGYEQYF
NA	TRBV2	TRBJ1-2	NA	CASSQDSYYGYTF
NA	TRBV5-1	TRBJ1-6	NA	CASSEGVGENSPLHF
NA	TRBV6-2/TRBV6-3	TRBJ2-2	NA	CASSWSNTGELFF
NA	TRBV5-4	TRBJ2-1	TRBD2	CASSSTLLAGAYNEQFF
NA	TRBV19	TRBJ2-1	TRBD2	CASSMFGGVSYNEQFF
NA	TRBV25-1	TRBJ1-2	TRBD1	CASSEWRQGANGYTF
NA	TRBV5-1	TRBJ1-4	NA	CASSRTGEGEKLFF
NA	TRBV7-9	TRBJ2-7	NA	CASSYEGEQYF
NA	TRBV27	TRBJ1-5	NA	CASSLARSQPQHF
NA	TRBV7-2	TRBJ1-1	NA	CASSTTGARTEAFF
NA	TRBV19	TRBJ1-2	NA	CASTARTALGYTF
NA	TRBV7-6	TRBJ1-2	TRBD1	CASSGQGGLNYGYTF
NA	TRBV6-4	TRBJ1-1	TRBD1	CASSPQGRGRGGNTEAFF
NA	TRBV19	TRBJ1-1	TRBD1	CATARHRGNTEAFF
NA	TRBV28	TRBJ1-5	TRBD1	CASSGRQGSNQPQHF
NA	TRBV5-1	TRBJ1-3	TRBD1	CASSRTGDGNTIYF
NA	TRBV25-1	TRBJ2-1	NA	CASSEYSPSNEQFF
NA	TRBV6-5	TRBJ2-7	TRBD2	CASSYSWASGSHEQYF
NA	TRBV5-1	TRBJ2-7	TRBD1	CASSLTGGDFGYEQYF
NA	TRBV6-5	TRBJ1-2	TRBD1	CASQGAENYGYTF
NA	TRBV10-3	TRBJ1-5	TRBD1	CAIKDRPYQPQHF
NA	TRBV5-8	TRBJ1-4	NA	CASSLGYISTNEKLFF
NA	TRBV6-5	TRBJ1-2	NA	CASSSPATNWYGYTF
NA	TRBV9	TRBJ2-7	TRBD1	CASSVQGARDEQYF
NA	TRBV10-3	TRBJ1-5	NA	CAISSGNSNQPQHF
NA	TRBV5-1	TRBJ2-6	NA	CASSLTRGGSGANVLTF
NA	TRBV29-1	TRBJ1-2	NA	CSGASSLSYGYTF
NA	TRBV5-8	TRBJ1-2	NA	CASSSPELLYGYTF